Included here is one TCR beta chain sequence, with context. This record comes from a study of blood T cell repertoires in COVID-19. The wider study: Sample material is recorded as cDNA or gDNA derived from T cells, B-cell-depleted T cells, or PBMCs.

This table comes from immunoSEQ multiplex PCR, and its TCRdb copy is limited to in-frame clones, with some not included. The table has some 70,000 clones, around 85% seen once. Losses at the gene ends were 3 bases for V and 4 bases for J; bases not matched to a gene: 4. There are 14 residues in the CDR3. The sequence was collected from a woman aged 45-65 years with acute or convalescent COVID-19. The J gene is TRBJ1-5, the V gene TRBV5-3; TRBD1 matches at 7 bases. TRBV5-3 is given ORF status, its function remaining uncertain. Source material: peripheral blood. In nucleotides, the CDR3 is TGTGCCAGAAGCTCCCAGGACAGGAATCAGCCCCAGCATTTT. Its translation is CARSSQDRNQPQHF.